The present TCR beta chain was sequenced within a study of control samples from healthy donors and cancer patients. TCRdb keeps only in-frame clones here, not all; method: immunoSEQ multiplex PCR. The sample lists about 130,000 clones, roughly 94% occurring once. Trimming left V 6 bases short and J 3 bases short, with 14 bases between. In germline, CDR1 is SGHTA, CDR2 FQGNSA. CDR3 length: 14 amino acids. This receptor was identified in a man aged 60 to 69 with colorectal cancer. The specimen was PBMCs. The chain combines TRBV7-2 with TRBJ2-5, with a weak D call TRBD2 (6 bases). The CDR3 sequence: CASRQAGSKETQYF. The CDR3 DNA reads as TGTGCCAGCAGACAAGCGGGCAGTAAAGAGACCCAGTACTTC.